This T cell receptor beta chain was documented in a study of shared clonotypes between healthy human individuals. Findings and caveats of the study: It was only blood that was sampled, and tissue repertoires likely differ.

Comment on this clone: Its antigen is still unknown.

Libraries were prepared by immunoSEQ multiplex PCR; TCRdb keeps only in-frame clonotypes and omits some of them. The sample holds 950,000 to 1,100,000 clones, 70% to 80% seen once. Germline assignment: CDR1 MNHEY and CDR2 SVGAGI. After removal of 5 bases from V and 5 bases from J, the junction contained 5 bases not matched to a gene. This CDR3 spans 13 amino acids. Sequencing was carried out using memory CD4+ T cells sorted from blood. Subset given: CD45RA-negative fraction. The V call is TRBV6-5, the J call TRBJ2-5, with 7 bases fitting TRBD2. The receptor comes from a man aged 18 to 29 in good health. The CDR3 sequence: CASSPRGGETQYF. CDR3 nucleotide sequence: TGTGCCAGCAGTCCCCGGGGAGGGGAGACCCAGTACTTC.